This T cell receptor beta chain originates from a study of cytomegalovirus exposure and HLA in healthy donors. Both 60 Vbeta primers and 13 Jbeta primers went into the PCR. Methods used by the authors: Tens of millions of unique TCR beta chains, about 11 million of them shared, were counted by a later analysis. The table came from immunoSEQ multiplex PCR; TCRdb's copy has only in-frame clones and leaves some out. The V and J calls and clone size were taken over from that table, and D and trimming were inferred from the DNA. Of 150,000 to 200,000 clones in the sample, more than 65% were seen once. V gave up 2 bases and J gave up 4 bases; unmatched junction bases: 5. This CDR3 has 14 residues. Germline V gene lookup returns CDR1 LGHNA and CDR2 YSLEER. As for this clone: Its target is not known.

Whole-study findings and limits: Researchers catalogued under 200 TCR beta chains as cytomegalovirus-associated. Cytomegalovirus status was reportedly diagnosed by the classifier with high specificity and sensitivity.

The material sequenced was PBMCs. This clonotype was obtained from a young man in good health and CMV-seropositive. The chain uses TRBV4-3 and TRBJ2-7; 7 positions agree with TRBD1. The CDR3 DNA follows: TGCGCCAGCAGCCAATCTAGGGGGCTATACGAGCAGTACTTC. It codes for CASSQSRGLYEQYF.